Presented here are 7 T cell receptor beta chains from one specimen sequenced in a study of cytomegalovirus exposure and HLA in healthy donors. The protocol was immunoSEQ multiplex PCR, while the TCRdb copy is restricted to in-frame clones and leaves out a portion. The sample shows roughly 180,000 clones, approximately 89% of them seen only once. Specimen: PBMCs. These receptors came from a man between 25 and 39 years old in good health and CMV-seropositive.

The chain recombines TRBV4-1 with TRBJ1-5; D gene uncertain. The germline CDR1 and CDR2 sequences are MGHRA and YSYEKL. Trimming stripped 4 bases from V and 6 bases from J, with 10 bases between. The CDR3 has 13 amino acids. CDR3 sequence: CASSPAGVQPQHF. In DNA, the CDR3 is TGCGCCAGCAGCCCAGCCGGGGTTCAGCCCCAGCATTTT.

Worth noting for this clone: One junction end disagrees with the germline gene, perhaps due to a read error. V is TRBV7-7 and J is TRBJ2-7; either TRBD1 or TRBD2 may fit D (5 bases each). Germline V gives CDR1 SSHAT, CDR2 FNYEAQ (reference sequence). CDR3 length: 15 amino acids. CDR3 in DNA: TGTGCTAGCAGCTACGAGAGAGGGGATGACTACGAGCAGTACTTC. It yields the protein CASSYERGDDYEQYF.

This chain links TRBV7-9 with TRBJ1-2, with a possible D match to TRBD1 (5 bases). CDR1 and CDR2 (germline): SEHNR, FQNEAQ (reference sequence). The CDR3 spans 13 residues. Trimming took 4 bases from V and 6 from J, leaving 12 bases between them. CDR3 DNA: TGTGCCAGCAGCTCGGACATAGGGGATGGCTACACCTTC. Translation gives CASSSDIGDGYTF.

Ten or more counts support this clone. This chain connects TRBV6-6 to TRBJ2-7; D remains ambiguous. V lost 6 bases and J lost 3, with 12 bases in between. The CDR3 loop spans 13 amino acids. Germline V lookup: CDR1 MNHNY, CDR2 SVGAGI (reference sequence). The CDR3 region has the DNA TGTGCCAGCAGAGTAGGCAGTTTCTACGAGCAGTACTTC. It specifies CASRVGSFYEQYF.

The chain is built from TRBV2 and TRBJ2-7; no clear D gene. CDR1 and CDR2 (germline): SNHLY, FYNNEI. This CDR3 spans 13 amino acids. V was cut by 5 bases and J by 9 bases, with 17 bases left in between. CDR3 sequence: CASSPDNGRGQYF. The CDR3, as DNA: TGTGCCAGCAGTCCTGACAATGGGCGTGGGCAGTACTTC.

The V call is TRBV5-4, the J call TRBJ2-2; D is unresolved. Germline V lookup: CDR1 SGHNT, CDR2 YYREEE (reference sequence). Trimming took off 1 base at V and 5 bases at J, with 6 bases between the two ends. The CDR3 runs 13 residues. CDR3 residues: CASSLWGTGELFF. The CDR3 nucleotides read TGTGCCAGCAGCTTGTGGGGTACCGGGGAGCTGTTTTTT.

V is TRBV27 and J is TRBJ2-7; D ambiguous. Looked up from germline, CDR1 is MNHEY and CDR2 is SMNVEV (reference sequence). CDR3 length equals 13 residues. Trimming shortened V by 5 bases and J by 0 bases, and 8 bases separated the two germline ends. The CDR3 bases are TGTGCCAGCAGTGGGTACAGCTCCTACGAGCAGTACTTC. Amino acids: CASSGYSSYEQYF.